A selection of T cell receptor beta chains follows, all from one sample in a study of cytomegalovirus exposure and HLA in healthy donors. TCRdb keeps only in-frame clones here, not all; method: immunoSEQ multiplex PCR. The table includes about 190,000 clones, over 60% detected once. The sample comprised PBMCs. The receptors originated from a woman in her thirties or forties in good health and CMV-seronegative. The CDR3 runs from the conserved cysteine through the conserved F or W. The D gene is left open where the match is weak. Some rows mark clone size as missing; the rest say once, few, many or name a class of expanded clone.

clone_size	v_call	j_call	d_call	cdr3_aa	cdr3_nt
-	TRBV27	TRBJ1-1	-	CASSFGAGNTEAFF	TGTGCCAGCAGTTTTGGGGCCGGGAACACTGAAGCTTTCTTT
-	TRBV12-1	TRBJ1-2	-	CASSKDRARGYTF	TGTGCCAGCAGCAAGGACAGGGCGAGGGGCTACACCTTC
-	TRBV11-2	TRBJ2-7	TRBD2	CASSLRASGSSSEQYF	TGTGCCAGCAGCTTGAGGGCTAGCGGGAGTTCCTCCGAGCAGTACTTC
-	TRBV5-1	TRBJ2-1	TRBD2	CASSSPGTSHNEQFF	TGCGCCAGCAGCTCCCCCGGGACTAGCCACAATGAGCAGTTCTTC
-	TRBV4-3	TRBJ1-1	-	CASSQGSTGWAEAFF	TGCGCCAGCAGCCAAGGTTCGACCGGGTGGGCTGAAGCTTTCTTT
-	TRBV7-2	TRBJ1-1	TRBD1	CASSQGVYTEAFF	TGTGCCAGCAGCCAGGGGGTGTACACTGAAGCTTTCTTT
-	TRBV6-5	TRBJ2-5	TRBD2	CASSNSRAGVETQYF	TGTGCCAGCAGCAACAGTAGAGCGGGAGTGGAGACCCAGTACTTC
-	TRBV19	TRBJ1-2	TRBD1	CASINVPGQGALGYTF	TGTGCCAGTATAAATGTCCCGGGACAGGGGGCGTTGGGCTACACCTTC
-	TRBV30	TRBJ2-1	-	CAWSVPSSGTYNEQFF	TGTGCCTGGAGTGTACCCTCGAGCGGTACATACAATGAGCAGTTCTTC
-	TRBV7-9	TRBJ1-2	TRBD1	CSSSLQDRWDYGYTF	TGTTCCAGCAGCTTGCAGGACAGGTGGGACTATGGCTACACCTTC
-	TRBV6-6	TRBJ1-2	TRBD1	CASTQHRGDYGYTF	TGTGCCAGCACTCAACACAGGGGGGACTATGGCTACACCTTC
once	TRBV15	TRBJ2-2	-	CATSRVTGWDTGELFF	TGTGCCACCAGCAGAGTTACAGGGTGGGACACCGGGGAGCTGTTTTTT
-	TRBV2	TRBJ1-1	-	CASSDSGWNTEAFF	TGTGCCAGCAGTGATTCGGGGTGGAACACTGAAGCTTTCTTT
-	TRBV5-4	TRBJ1-2	-	CASSPTGIRGRNYGYTF	TGTGCCAGCAGCCCTACGGGGATCCGGGGGAGGAACTATGGCTACACCTTC
-	TRBV5-4	TRBJ2-3	TRBD1	CASSLGGQGISDTQYF	TGTGCCAGCAGCTTGGGCGGACAGGGTATTTCAGATACGCAGTATTTT
once	TRBV4-2	TRBJ1-6	-	CASSQGGGIGSPLHF	TGTGCCAGCAGCCAAGGGGGGGGTATTGGTTCACCCCTCCACTTT
-	TRBV2	TRBJ2-1	TRBD2	CASSGITYNEQFF	TGTGCCAGTAGCGGGATAACCTACAATGAGCAGTTCTTC
many	TRBV7-7	TRBJ2-1	-	CASSPAEGREQFF	TGTGCTAGCAGCCCAGCCGAGGGTAGGGAGCAGTTCTTC
-	TRBV4-3	TRBJ1-3	-	CASSQDRGGSGNTIYF	TGCGCCAGCAGCCAAGATCGAGGCGGCTCTGGAAACACCATATATTTT
-	TRBV6-5	TRBJ2-5	-	CASSYSTLMETQYF	TGTGCCAGCAGTTACTCGACATTGATGGAGACCCAGTACTTC
-	TRBV4-3	TRBJ2-1	TRBD1	CASSLGTGAGTKQFF	TGCGCCAGCAGCCTTGGGACAGGGGCCGGGACTAAGCAGTTCTTC
-	TRBV4-3	TRBJ1-6	-	CASSQDRTYSPLHF	TGCGCCAGCAGCCAAGATAGGACATATTCACCCCTCCACTTT